A selection of T cell receptor beta chains follows, all from one sample in a study of blood T cell repertoires in COVID-19. Profiled with immunoSEQ multiplex PCR; TCRdb holds only in-frame clones, not every one. The repertoire consists of about 260,000 clones, with roughly nine tenths occurring once and the leading ten covering about 3.5%. The sequencing sample was made of peripheral blood. Every receptor here comes from a man aged 18-30 years with active or convalescent COVID-19. CDR3s include the opening cysteine and the closing phenylalanine or tryptophan. A D gene is named only where the DNA matches it firmly. Rows may omit the clone size; those that give it use once, few, many or a size class.

TGTGCCAGTAGTATCCAACAGGATCAGCCCCAGCATTTT CASSIQQDQPQHF TRBV19 - TRBJ1-5 -
TGTGCCAGCAGCCCAATTGACAGGGTTAATTCACCCCTCCACTTT CASSPIDRVNSPLHF TRBV28 TRBD1 TRBJ1-6 -
TGTGCCAGCAGTTCGTCGGACAGCTACAATGAGCAGTTCTTC CASSSSDSYNEQFF TRBV11-3 - TRBJ2-1 few
TGTGCCAGCCTGACTAGCGGGGGCACAGATACGCAGTATTTT CASLTSGGTDTQYF TRBV2 TRBD2 TRBJ2-3 few
TGTGCCTGGAGTGTATCCTCCAGGTCTGGCAATCAGCCCCAGCATTTT CAWSVSSRSGNQPQHF TRBV30 - TRBJ1-5 -
TGTGCCAGCAGCCCCCAGACAGCTGGAAACACCATATATTTT CASSPQTAGNTIYF TRBV11-2 - TRBJ1-3 -
TGTGCCAGTAGTAGGGCTCGGTTGAACACTGAAGCTTTCTTT CASSRARLNTEAFF TRBV19 - TRBJ1-1 once
TGTGCCAGCAGAAGGGACAGGGACACTGAAGCTTTCTTT CASRRDRDTEAFF TRBV2 TRBD1 TRBJ1-1 -
TGCAGCGTCGCAGGGGGCGAATACTCCGGGGAGCTGTTTTTT CSVAGGEYSGELFF TRBV29-1 TRBD1 TRBJ2-2 -
TGTGCCAGTAGACCGGGACAGGCCTACGAGCAGTACTTC CASRPGQAYEQYF TRBV12-3/TRBV12-4 TRBD1 TRBJ2-7 -
TGTGCCATCAATAAAGACAGGCGGTCCTACGAGCAGTACTTC CAINKDRRSYEQYF TRBV10-3 - TRBJ2-7 -
TGTGCCAGCGCCGGGCCTAGCGGGAGCTTGACCGGGGAGCTGTTTTTT CASAGPSGSLTGELFF TRBV2 TRBD2 TRBJ2-2 -
TGTGCCAGCAGCTTACGGGGTGGCAATCAGCCCCAGCATTTT CASSLRGGNQPQHF TRBV7-2 - TRBJ1-5 -
TGTGCCAGTGGGGGACAGGGTTATGGGGAGACCCAGTACTTC CASGGQGYGETQYF TRBV27 TRBD1 TRBJ2-5 -